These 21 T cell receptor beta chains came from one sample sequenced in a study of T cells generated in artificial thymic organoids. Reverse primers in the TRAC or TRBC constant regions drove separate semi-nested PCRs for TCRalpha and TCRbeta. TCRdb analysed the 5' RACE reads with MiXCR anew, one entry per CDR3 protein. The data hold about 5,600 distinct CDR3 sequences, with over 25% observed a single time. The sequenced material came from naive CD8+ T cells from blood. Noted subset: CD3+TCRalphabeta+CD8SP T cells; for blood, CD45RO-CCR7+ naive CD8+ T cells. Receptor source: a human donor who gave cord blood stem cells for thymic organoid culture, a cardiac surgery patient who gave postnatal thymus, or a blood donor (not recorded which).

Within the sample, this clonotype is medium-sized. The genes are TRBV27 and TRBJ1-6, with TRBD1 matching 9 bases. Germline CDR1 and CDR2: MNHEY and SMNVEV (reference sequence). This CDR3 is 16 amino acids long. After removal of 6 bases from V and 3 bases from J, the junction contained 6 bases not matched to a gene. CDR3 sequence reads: CASRLGQGLYNSPLHF. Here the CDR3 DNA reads TGTGCCAGCAGGTTGGGACAGGGACTCTATAATTCACCCCTCCACTTT.

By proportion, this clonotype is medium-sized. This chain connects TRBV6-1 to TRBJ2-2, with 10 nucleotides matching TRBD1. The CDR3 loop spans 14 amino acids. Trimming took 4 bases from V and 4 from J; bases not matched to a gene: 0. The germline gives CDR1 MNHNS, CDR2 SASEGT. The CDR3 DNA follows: TGTGCCAGCAGTGGGACAGGGGGCACCGGGGAGCTGTTTTTT. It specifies CASSGTGGTGELFF.

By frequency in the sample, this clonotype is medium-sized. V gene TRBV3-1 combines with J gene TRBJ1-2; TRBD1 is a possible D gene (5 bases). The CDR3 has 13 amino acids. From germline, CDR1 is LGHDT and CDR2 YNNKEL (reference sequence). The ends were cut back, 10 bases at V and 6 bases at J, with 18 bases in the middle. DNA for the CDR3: TGTGCCACCACAGGCTTACGGGGCCATGGCTACACCTTC. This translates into CATTGLRGHGYTF.

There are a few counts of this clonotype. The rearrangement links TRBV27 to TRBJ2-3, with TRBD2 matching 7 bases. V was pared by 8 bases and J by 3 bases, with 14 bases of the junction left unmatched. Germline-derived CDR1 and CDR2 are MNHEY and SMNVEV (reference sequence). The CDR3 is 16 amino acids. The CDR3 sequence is CASVEDGGGRTDTQYF. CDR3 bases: TGTGCCAGCGTTGAAGACGGCGGGGGTCGGACAGATACGCAGTATTTT.

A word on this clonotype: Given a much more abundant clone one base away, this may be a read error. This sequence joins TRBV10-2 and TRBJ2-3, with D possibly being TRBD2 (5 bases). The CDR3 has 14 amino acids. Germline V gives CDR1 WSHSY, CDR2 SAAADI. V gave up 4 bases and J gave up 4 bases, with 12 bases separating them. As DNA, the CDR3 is TGCGCCAGCAGTGTAGCAGCGGCCCCAGATACGCAGTATTTT. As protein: CASSVAAAPDTQYF.

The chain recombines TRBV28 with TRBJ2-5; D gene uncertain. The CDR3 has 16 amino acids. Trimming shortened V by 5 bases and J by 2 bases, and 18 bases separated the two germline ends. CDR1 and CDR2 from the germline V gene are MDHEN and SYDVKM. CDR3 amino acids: CASSRWAGGDQETQYF. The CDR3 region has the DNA TGTGCCAGCAGTCGCTGGGCAGGTGGGGATCAAGAGACCCAGTACTTC.

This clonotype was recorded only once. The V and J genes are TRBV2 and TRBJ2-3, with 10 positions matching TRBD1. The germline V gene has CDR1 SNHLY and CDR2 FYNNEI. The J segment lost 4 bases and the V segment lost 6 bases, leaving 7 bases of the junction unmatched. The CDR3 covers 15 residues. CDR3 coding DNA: TGTGCCAGCAGCCCGGACAGGGGGGTCCCAGATACGCAGTATTTT. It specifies CASSPDRGVPDTQYF.

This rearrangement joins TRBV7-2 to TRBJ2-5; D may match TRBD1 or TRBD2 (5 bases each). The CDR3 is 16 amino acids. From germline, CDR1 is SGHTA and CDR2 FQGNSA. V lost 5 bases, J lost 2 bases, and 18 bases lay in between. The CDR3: CASSLNKGTDQETQYF. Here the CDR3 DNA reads TGTGCCAGCAGCCTTAATAAGGGGACGGATCAAGAGACCCAGTACTTC. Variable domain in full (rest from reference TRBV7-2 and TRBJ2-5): GAGVSQSPSNKVTEKGKDVELRCDPISGHTALYWYRQSLGQGLEFLIYFQGNSAPDKSGLPSDRFSAERTGGSVSTLTIQRTQQEDSAVYLCASSLNKGTDQETQYFGPGTRLLVL.

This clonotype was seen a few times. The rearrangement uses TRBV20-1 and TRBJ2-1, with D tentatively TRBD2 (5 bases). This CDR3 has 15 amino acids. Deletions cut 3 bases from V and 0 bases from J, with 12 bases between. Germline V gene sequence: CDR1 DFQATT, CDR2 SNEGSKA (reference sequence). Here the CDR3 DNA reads TGCAGTGCTAGTGAGGGCTTCAGCTCCTACAATGAGCAGTTCTTC. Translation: CSASEGFSSYNEQFF.

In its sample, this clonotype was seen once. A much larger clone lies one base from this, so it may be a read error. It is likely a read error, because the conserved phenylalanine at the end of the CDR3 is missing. This chain's CDR3 is CASSTQGDYGYTL. DNA for the CDR3: TGTGCCAGCAGCACCCAGGGGGACTATGGCTACACCCTC. The chain uses TRBV6-5 and TRBJ1-2; 7 bases are a match to TRBD1. This CDR3 comprises 13 residues. Germline CDR1 is MNHEY and CDR2 is SVGAGI. The J segment lost 3 bases and the V segment lost 6 bases, leaving 4 bases of the junction unmatched.

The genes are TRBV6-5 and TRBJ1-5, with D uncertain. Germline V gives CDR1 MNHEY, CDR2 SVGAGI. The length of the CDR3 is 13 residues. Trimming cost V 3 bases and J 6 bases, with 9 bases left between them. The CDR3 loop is CASSYSPVQPQHF. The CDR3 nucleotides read TGTGCCAGCAGTTATAGCCCGGTTCAGCCCCAGCATTTT.

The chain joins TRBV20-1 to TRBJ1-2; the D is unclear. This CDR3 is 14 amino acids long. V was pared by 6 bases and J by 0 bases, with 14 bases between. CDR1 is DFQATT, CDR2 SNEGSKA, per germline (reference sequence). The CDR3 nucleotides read TGCAGTGCCCTCGGAGAGGGTTCTAACTATGGCTACACCTTC. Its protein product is CSALGEGSNYGYTF.

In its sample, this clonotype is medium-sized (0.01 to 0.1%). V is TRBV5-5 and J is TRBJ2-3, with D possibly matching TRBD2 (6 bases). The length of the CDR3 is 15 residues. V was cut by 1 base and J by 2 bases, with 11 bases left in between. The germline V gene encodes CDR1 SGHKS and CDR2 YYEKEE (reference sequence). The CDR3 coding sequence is TGTGCCAGCAGCTTGATCGGGAGAGTCACAGATACGCAGTATTTT. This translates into CASSLIGRVTDTQYF. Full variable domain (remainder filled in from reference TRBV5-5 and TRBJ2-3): DAGVTQSPTHLIKTRGQQVTLRCSPISGHKSVSWYQQVLGQGPQFIFQYYEKEERGRGNFPDRFSARQFPNYSSELNVNALLLGDSALYLCASSLIGRVTDTQYFGPGTRLTVL.

DNA for the CDR3: TGTGCCAGCAGTTCTTCAGTAGGAGACAGGGCCCCCTACGAGCAGTACTTC. Amino acids: CASSSSVGDRAPYEQYF. The rearrangement uses TRBV27 and TRBJ2-7, with 7 positions matching TRBD1. This CDR3 is 17 amino acids long. CDR1 and CDR2 from the germline V gene are MNHEY and SMNVEV (reference sequence). The V segment lost 4 bases and the J segment 2 bases; nucleotides outside the gene matches: 14.

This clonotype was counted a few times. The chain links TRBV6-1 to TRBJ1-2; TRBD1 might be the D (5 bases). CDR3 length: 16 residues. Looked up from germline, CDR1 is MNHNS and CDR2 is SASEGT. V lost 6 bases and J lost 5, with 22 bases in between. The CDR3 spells CASRSVLGTYSYGYTF. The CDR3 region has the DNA TGTGCCAGCAGGTCCGTGCTCGGGACGTATTCTTATGGCTACACCTTC.

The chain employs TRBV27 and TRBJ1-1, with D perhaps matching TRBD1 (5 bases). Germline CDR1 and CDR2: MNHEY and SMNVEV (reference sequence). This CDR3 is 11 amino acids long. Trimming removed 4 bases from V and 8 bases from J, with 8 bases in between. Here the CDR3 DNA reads TGTGCCAGCAGTTCCTACAGGGAAGCTTTCTTT. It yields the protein CASSSYREAFF.

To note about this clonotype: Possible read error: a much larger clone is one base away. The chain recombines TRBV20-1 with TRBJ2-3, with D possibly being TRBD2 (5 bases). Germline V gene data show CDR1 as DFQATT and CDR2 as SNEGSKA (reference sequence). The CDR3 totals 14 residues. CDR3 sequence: CSARRTFDTDAQYF. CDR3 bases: TGCAGTGCTAGAAGGACTTTCGACACAGATGCGCAGTATTTT.

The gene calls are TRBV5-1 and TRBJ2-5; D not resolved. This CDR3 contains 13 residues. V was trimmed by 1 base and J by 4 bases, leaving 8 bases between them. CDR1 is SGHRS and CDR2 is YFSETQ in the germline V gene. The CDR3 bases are TGCGCCAGCAGCTTGATTGTCGCAGAGACCCAGTACTTC. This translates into CASSLIVAETQYF.

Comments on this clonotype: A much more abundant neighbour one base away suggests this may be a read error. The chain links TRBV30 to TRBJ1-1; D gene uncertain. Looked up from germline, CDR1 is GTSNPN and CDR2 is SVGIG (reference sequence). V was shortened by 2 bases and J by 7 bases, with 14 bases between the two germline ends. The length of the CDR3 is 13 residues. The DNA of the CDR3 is TGTGCCTGGAGTTTATTGAGACTGAATGAAGCTTTCTTT. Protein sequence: CAWSLLRLNEAFF.

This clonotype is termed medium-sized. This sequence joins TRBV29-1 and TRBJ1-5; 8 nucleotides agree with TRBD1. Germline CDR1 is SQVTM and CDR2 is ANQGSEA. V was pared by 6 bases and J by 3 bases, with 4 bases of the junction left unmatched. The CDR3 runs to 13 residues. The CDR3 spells CSVPGQDNQPQHF. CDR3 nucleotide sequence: TGCAGCGTCCCGGGACAGGACAATCAGCCCCAGCATTTT. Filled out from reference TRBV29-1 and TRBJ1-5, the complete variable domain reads SAVISQKPSRDICQRGTSLTIQCQVDSQVTMMFWYRQQPGQSLTLIATANQGSEATYESGFVIDKFPISRPNLTFSTLTVSNMSPEDSSIYLCSVPGQDNQPQHFGDGTRLSIL.

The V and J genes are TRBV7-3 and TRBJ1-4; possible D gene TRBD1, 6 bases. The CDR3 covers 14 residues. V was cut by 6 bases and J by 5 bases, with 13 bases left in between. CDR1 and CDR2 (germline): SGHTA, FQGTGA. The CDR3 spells CASSRSGQNEKLFF. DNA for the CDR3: TGTGCCAGCAGTCGCTCCGGACAGAATGAAAAACTGTTTTTT.